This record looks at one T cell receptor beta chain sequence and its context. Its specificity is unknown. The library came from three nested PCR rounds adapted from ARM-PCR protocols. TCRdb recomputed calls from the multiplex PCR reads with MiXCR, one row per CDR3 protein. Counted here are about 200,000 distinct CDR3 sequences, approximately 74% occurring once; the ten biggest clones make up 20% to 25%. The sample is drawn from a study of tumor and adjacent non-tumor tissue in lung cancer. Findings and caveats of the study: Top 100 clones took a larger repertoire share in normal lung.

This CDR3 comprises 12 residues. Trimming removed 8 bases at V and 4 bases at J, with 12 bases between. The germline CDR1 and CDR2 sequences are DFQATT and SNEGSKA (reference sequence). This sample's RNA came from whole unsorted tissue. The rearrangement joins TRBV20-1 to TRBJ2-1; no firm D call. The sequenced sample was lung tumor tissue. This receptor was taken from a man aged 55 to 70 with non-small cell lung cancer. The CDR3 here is CSTLTEYNEQFF. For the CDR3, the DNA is TGCAGTACTTTAACGGAGTACAATGAGCAGTTCTTC.